This TCR beta chain was retrieved from a study of T cell responses to AZD1222 COVID-19 vaccine. This table comes from immunoSEQ multiplex PCR, and its TCRdb copy is limited to in-frame clones, with some not included. The sample yields 180,000 or so clones, about 95% seen once. The CDR3 runs 12 residues. Germline CDR1 is MNHEY and CDR2 is SVGAGI. Trimming pared 8 bases from V and 4 bases from J, leaving 11 bases between. The genes are TRBV6-5 and TRBJ1-2; D ambiguous. Sequenced here: peripheral blood, sampled on day 0 of AZD1222 vaccination. This TCR was recovered from an adult in good health. CDR3 sequence reads: CASGHSGYGYTF. The CDR3 coding sequence is TGTGCCAGCGGGCATAGTGGCTATGGCTACACCTTC.